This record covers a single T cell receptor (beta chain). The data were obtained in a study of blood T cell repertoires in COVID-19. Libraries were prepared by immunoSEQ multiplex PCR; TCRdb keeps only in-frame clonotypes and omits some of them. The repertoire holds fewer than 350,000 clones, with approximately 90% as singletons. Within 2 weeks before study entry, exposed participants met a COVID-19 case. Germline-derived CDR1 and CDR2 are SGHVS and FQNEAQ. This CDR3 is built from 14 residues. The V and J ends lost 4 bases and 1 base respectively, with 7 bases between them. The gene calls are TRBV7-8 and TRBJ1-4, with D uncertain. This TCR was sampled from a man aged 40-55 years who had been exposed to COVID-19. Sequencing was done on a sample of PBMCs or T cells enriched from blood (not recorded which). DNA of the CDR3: TGTGCCAGCAGCTCAGACATAACTAATGAAAAACTGTTTTTT. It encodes CASSSDITNEKLFF.